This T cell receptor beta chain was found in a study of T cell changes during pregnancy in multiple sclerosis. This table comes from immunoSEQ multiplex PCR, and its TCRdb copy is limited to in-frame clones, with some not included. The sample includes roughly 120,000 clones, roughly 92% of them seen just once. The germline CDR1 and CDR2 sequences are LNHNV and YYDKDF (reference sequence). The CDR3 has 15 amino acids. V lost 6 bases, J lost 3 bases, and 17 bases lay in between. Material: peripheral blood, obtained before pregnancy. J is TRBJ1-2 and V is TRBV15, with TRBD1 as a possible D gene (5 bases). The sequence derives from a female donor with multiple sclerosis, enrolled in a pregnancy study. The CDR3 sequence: CATSHVWGGDYGYTF. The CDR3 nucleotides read TGTGCCACCAGTCATGTGTGGGGGGGTGACTATGGCTACACCTTC.